This entry features one TCR beta chain sequence. Its antigen remains unidentified. Qualities for individual bases were not recorded, and no much larger clone is one base off. This record comes from a study of CD8 T cells in ankylosing spondylitis (dated by TCRdb to about 2017). Notes on the research overall: The study set out to find disease-linked TCR variants by profiling T cell receptor beta repertoires in ankylosing spondylitis patients and healthy donors. Samples of peripheral blood were taken, and for ankylosing spondylitis patients, synovial fluid was collected as well. The whole study cohort included 85 to 120 healthy donors and under 30 ankylosing spondylitis patients. The paper's findings and limits, for the study overall: Blood from ankylosing spondylitis patients appeared to be characterized by a TCR beta motif made up of about 8 highly homologous amino acid variants. The disease-linked clones were reported to be significantly enriched in matched synovial fluid samples from ankylosing spondylitis patients. The disease-linked clones showed a CD8+ phenotype and occurred at relatively low frequencies in peripheral blood. Some TCR beta motif variants had previously been reported in synovial fluid and blood of reactive arthritis patients, which suggested common disease-initiation mechanisms.

Sequencing was performed on an Illumina HiSeq 2500. Quantitative 5'-RACE with molecular barcodes was the method used to prepare the TCR beta libraries. Turning to the authors' computational methods: Disease-linked TCR variants were identified with a new computational method built on a probabilistic model of VDJ rearrangement. TCRdb handled the public reads itself, with Q25 trimming in fastp and clone calling in MiXCR, and kept productive beta chains. When rows share a CDR3 protein, they turn into one entry using the most common DNA and genes. For this entry, the V and J calls and clone size follow TCRdb and not the study's own pipeline. The sample profile shows over 600,000 distinct CDR3 sequences; 15% to 20% of them were found once. Around 19% of the sample is in the top ten clones. Trimming takes 4 bases from V and 0 bases from J, and the germline ends sit 16 bases apart. The CDR3, from cysteine to phenylalanine, totals 16 residues. The read is trimmed to its CDR3 DNA, 48 bases read in frame from base 1. The germline V gene sets CDR1 to SGHRS and CDR2 to YFSETQ.

The sequence derives from a male donor with ankylosing spondylitis. This chain joins TRBV5-1 to TRBJ2-5; TRBD1 could be the D gene, as 5 bases match. The material sequenced was blood, either unsorted or a sorted T cell fraction (not recorded which). The CDR3 reads as follows: CASSQGAGMYQETQYF. The DNA is TGCGCCAGCAGCCAAGGGGCAGGGATGTACCAAGAGACCCAGTACTTC.